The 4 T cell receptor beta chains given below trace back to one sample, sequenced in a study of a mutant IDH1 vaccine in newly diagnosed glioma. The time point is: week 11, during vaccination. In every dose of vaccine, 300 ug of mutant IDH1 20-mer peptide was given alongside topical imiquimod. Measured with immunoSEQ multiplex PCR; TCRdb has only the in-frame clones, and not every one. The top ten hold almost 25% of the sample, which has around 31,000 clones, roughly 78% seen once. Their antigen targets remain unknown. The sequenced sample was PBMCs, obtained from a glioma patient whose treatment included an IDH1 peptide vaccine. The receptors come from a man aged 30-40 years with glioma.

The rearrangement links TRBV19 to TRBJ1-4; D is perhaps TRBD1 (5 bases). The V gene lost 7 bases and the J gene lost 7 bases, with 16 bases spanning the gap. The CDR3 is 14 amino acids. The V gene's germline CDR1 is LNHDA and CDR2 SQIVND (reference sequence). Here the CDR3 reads CASTLQGYGEKLFF. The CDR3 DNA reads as TGTGCCAGTACCCTTCAGGGCTATGGTGAAAAACTGTTTTTT.

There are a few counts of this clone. CDR3 sequence reads: CASSNNGQFEAFF. Here the CDR3 DNA reads TGTGCCAGCAGCAATAACGGGCAGTTTGAAGCTTTCTTT. V gene TRBV7-2 combines with J gene TRBJ1-1; D call uncertain. V was cut by 5 bases and J by 7 bases, with 14 bases left in between. The CDR3 is made up of 13 amino acids. Germline-derived CDR1 and CDR2 are SGHTA and FQGNSA.

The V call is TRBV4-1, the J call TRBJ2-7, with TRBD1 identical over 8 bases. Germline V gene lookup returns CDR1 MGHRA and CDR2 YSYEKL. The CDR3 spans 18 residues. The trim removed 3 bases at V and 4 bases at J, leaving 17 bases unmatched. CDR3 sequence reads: CASSHPFTLTGAGYEQYF. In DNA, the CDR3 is TGCGCCAGCAGCCATCCGTTCACCCTGACAGGGGCCGGGTACGAGCAGTACTTC.

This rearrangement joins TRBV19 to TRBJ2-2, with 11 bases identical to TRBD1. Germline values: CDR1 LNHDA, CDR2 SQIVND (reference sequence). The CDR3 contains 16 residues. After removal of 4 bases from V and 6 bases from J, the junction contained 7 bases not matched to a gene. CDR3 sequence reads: CASSSRRTGGSGELFF. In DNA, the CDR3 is TGTGCCAGTAGTAGTCGTAGGACAGGGGGCTCCGGGGAGCTGTTTTTT.